Shown below are 9 T cell receptor beta chains from a single sample sequenced in a study of T cell changes during pregnancy in multiple sclerosis (dated by TCRdb to the late 2010s). Library preparation used the immunoSEQ multiplex PCR assay. Imported from immuneACCESS, the table was reduced by TCRdb to in-frame sequences with V and J called. These copies leave out some clones; in studies compared against another copy, an unresolved V gene accounts for under half, and the cause of the remainder is not known. In this sample the table shows tens of thousands of clones, 91% of which occur a single time. The ten biggest clones cover 1.5% to 2% of the sample. This specimen consisted of peripheral blood, obtained after pregnancy. The receptors were gathered from a female donor in good health, enrolled as a control in a pregnancy study.

This clone has a single count. The chain is built from TRBV11-2 and TRBJ2-7; 9 positions match TRBD1. The CDR3 has 16 amino acids. V lost 1 base and J lost 3; bases outside the gene matches: 7. Germline CDR1 SGHAT, CDR2 FQNNGV. CDR3 sequence (DNA): TGTGCCAGCAGCTTAGGGGGGACAGGGACCTTCTACGAGCAGTACTTC. Protein sequence: CASSLGGTGTFYEQYF.

To note about this clone: Other DNA sequences in this sample translate to the same CDR3. This chain links TRBV2 with TRBJ1-4; TRBD1 agrees at 11 bases. The CDR3 is 14 residues long. Germline V gene data show CDR1 as SNHLY and CDR2 as FYNNEI. Trimming cost V 6 bases and J 8 bases; bases outside gene matches: 5. Here the CDR3 reads CASRRGQGEEKLFF. The CDR3 DNA sequence: TGTGCCAGCAGGAGGGGACAGGGGGAAGAAAAACTGTTTTTT.

This chain joins TRBV19 and TRBJ1-5; possibly TRBD1 for D (6 bases). The CDR3 is 14 residues long. V lost 5 bases, J lost 5 bases, and 13 bases lay in between. CDR1 LNHDA and CDR2 SQIVND come from the germline V gene (reference sequence). Here the CDR3 reads CASSVRGLDQPQHF. The CDR3 DNA is TGTGCCAGTAGTGTCAGGGGCCTCGATCAGCCCCAGCATTTT.

The chain has TRBV7-6 and TRBJ1-4, with D possibly TRBD1 on 6 matching bases. The V gene's germline CDR1 is SGHVS and CDR2 FNYEAQ. The CDR3 contains 14 residues. Between the trimmed V and J ends, which lost 2 bases and 7 bases, there was a span of 11 bases. The CDR3 reads CASSLRGSGEKLFF. The CDR3 DNA follows: TGTGCCAGCAGCTTAAGGGGGTCAGGTGAAAAACTGTTTTTT. Looking up the rest from reference TRBV7-6 and TRBJ1-4 gives the full variable domain: GAGVSQSPRYKVTKRGQDVALRCDPISGHVSLYWYRQALGQGPEFLTYFNYEAQQDKSGLPNDRFSAERPEGSISTLTIQRTEQRDSAMYRCASSLRGSGEKLFFGSGTQLSVL.

This clone was picked up a small number of times. For the CDR3, the DNA is TGTGCCAGCAGTTACGGAGGAGATCAGCCCCAGCATTTT. Protein sequence: CASSYGGDQPQHF. This chain joins TRBV27 and TRBJ1-5, with no clear D. CDR3 length: 13 residues. Germline V gene data show CDR1 as MNHEY and CDR2 as SMNVEV (reference sequence). V lost 4 bases to trimming and J lost 5 bases, with 9 bases between them.

This clone was found a few times. CDR3 DNA sequence: TGTGCCATCAGTGAGTCTGCAGGGAACCAGCCCCAGCATTTT. Residues: CAISESAGNQPQHF. The chain employs TRBV10-3 and TRBJ1-5; D possibly corresponds to TRBD1 (5 bases). Germline CDR1 is ENHRY and CDR2 is SYGVKD. Between the trimmed V and J ends, which lost 0 bases and 7 bases, there was a span of 10 bases. The CDR3 length is 14 residues.

The table lists this clone with a few counts. The chain employs TRBV19 and TRBJ2-5; 9 nucleotides agree with TRBD1. Losses at the gene ends were 9 bases for V and 4 bases for J; bases not matched to a gene: 12. CDR1 is LNHDA, CDR2 SQIVND, per germline (reference sequence). The CDR3 has 15 residues. The CDR3 region is CASRPGTGRGETQYF. CDR3 nucleotide sequence: TGTGCCAGCCGCCCCGGGACAGGGAGGGGAGAGACCCAGTACTTC. Drawing the rest from reference TRBV19 and TRBJ2-5, the complete variable domain is DGGITQSPKYLFRKEGQNVTLSCEQNLNHDAMYWYRQDPGQGLRLIYYSQIVNDFQKGDIAEGYSVSREKKESFPLTVTSAQKNPTAFYLCASRPGTGRGETQYFGPGTRLLVL.

CDR3 in amino acids: CATRTGNEQFF. As DNA, the CDR3 is TGTGCCACCCGGACAGGGAATGAGCAGTTCTTC. V is TRBV6-5 and J is TRBJ2-1; 8 bases align to TRBD1. Germline CDR1 and CDR2: MNHEY and SVGAGI. Trimming removed 10 bases from V and 7 bases from J; junction bases left unmatched: 3. This CDR3 is 11 amino acids long.

The chain joins TRBV5-5 to TRBJ1-1; no firm D call. Trimming took off 6 bases at V and 4 bases at J, with 10 bases between the two ends. The germline gives CDR1 SGHKS, CDR2 YYEKEE (reference sequence). This CDR3 is 12 amino acids long. CDR3 DNA: TGTGCCAGCACCCTGGGAGGCACTGAAGCTTTCTTT. It is translated as CASTLGGTEAFF.